This note documents a single TCR beta chain sequence. Its antigen is not identified. Sample time point: cycle 4 day 1 (C4D1), after less than seven weeks of nivolumab. Each patient experienced a relapse that followed autologous stem cell transplantation, and brentuximab vedotin exposure varied. The CDR3 length is 16 residues. In germline, CDR1 is LNHDA, CDR2 SQIVND (reference sequence). V was shortened by 3 bases and J by 0 bases, with 12 bases between the two germline ends. This sample is part of a study of PD-1 blockade in classical Hodgkin lymphoma. Study results and limitations: There remain no defined causes for the repertoire differences, which possibly reflect disease activity or prior therapy.

Method: immunoSEQ multiplex PCR; TCRdb's copy keeps in-frame clones and lacks some. The sample shows about 7,000 clones, 76% of them seen only once. This clonotype originated in a human donor with classical Hodgkin lymphoma. The starting material was peripheral blood mononuclear cells (PBMCs), obtained before the fourth cycle of nivolumab. The V and J genes are TRBV19 and TRBJ2-1; weak D call: TRBD2 (6 bases). As DNA, the CDR3 is TGTGCCAGTAGTATCGGGACTCAGAGCTCCTACAATGAGCAGTTCTTC. This encodes CASSIGTQSSYNEQFF.